This TCR beta chain was recovered during a study of radiotherapy plus CTLA-4 blockade in lung cancer. Measured with immunoSEQ multiplex PCR; TCRdb has only the in-frame clones, and not every one. The table has about 48,000 clones, 70% to 90% seen once. Germline V CDR1 and CDR2: LGHNA, YNFKEQ. Trimming took off 4 bases at V and 0 bases at J, with 18 bases between the two ends. This CDR3 spans 18 amino acids. The receptor's source is a human donor with non-small cell lung cancer that progressed on radiotherapy plus ipilimumab. Some clones in this sample may be carry-over from other donors' samples. Sequencing used peripheral blood, obtained from a patient treated with radiotherapy plus ipilimumab. The J gene is TRBJ1-4, the V gene TRBV4-2; D possibly corresponds to TRBD1 (6 bases). The CDR3 region has the DNA TGTGCCAGCAGCCCGGACAGACCTATGACTGCAACTAATGAAAAACTGTTTTTT. Amino acids: CASSPDRPMTATNEKLFF.